The present T cell receptor (beta chain) was sequenced within a study of blood T cell repertoires in COVID-19. Authors' methods: The assay estimated nucleated cells by amplifying reference gene primers. Here immunoSEQ multiplex PCR was the method, and the copy in TCRdb shows in-frame clones only, minus some. V, J and clone size were drawn from that table, and D and trimming were deduced from the DNA. This sample has some 430,000 clones, with roughly 88% found just once. The CDR3 contains 16 residues. The source of this sequence is a man aged 18 to 30 who had recovered from COVID-19. The rearrangement joins TRBV21-1 to TRBJ1-3; TRBD1 reflects the table's D call only, with no check against the DNA. TRBV21-1 is reported as a pseudogene. Sample: PBMCs or T cells enriched from blood (not recorded which). CDR3 sequence reads: CAREDRGRPEGNTIYF. CDR3 DNA sequence: TGTGCCAGAGAGGACAGGGGGCGGCCAGAAGGAAACACCATATATTTT.